The rows below give T cell receptor beta chains drawn from one sample of a study of T cells after posttransplantation cyclophosphamide. Method: immunoSEQ multiplex PCR; TCRdb's copy keeps in-frame clones and lacks some. The profile covers 30,000 to 35,000 clones, none occurring a single time. Sequencing input: PBMCs. These receptors were taken from a woman in her forties or fifties in good health and a related stem cell transplant donor. CDR3s include the opening cysteine and the closing phenylalanine or tryptophan. The D gene is left open where the match is weak. Clone size appears in some rows only: once, few, many, or a class for an expanded clone.

d_gene: TRBD2
abundance: many
j_gene: TRBJ2-1
v_gene: TRBV11-3
CDR3nt: TGTGCCAGCAGCCCCCGAGCGGGAGCACGGAATGAGCAGTTCTTC
CDR3aa: CASSPRAGARNEQFF

d_gene: TRBD1
abundance: many
j_gene: TRBJ2-7
v_gene: TRBV19
CDR3nt: TGTGCCAGTAGTACGAGACAGGGGCCCCTCTCCGACGAGCAGTACTTC
CDR3aa: CASSTRQGPLSDEQYF

d_gene: TRBD2
abundance: NA
j_gene: TRBJ2-2
v_gene: TRBV29-1
CDR3nt: TGCAGCGTCCCCGAGCGACCGGGACTAGCGGGAGTTAGGGTCACGTACACCGGGGAGCTGTTTTTT
CDR3aa: CSVPERPGLAGVRVTYTGELFF

d_gene: NA
abundance: many
j_gene: TRBJ2-7
v_gene: TRBV28
CDR3nt: TGTGCCAGCAGTGTAATTAGCGGCGAGCAGTACTTC
CDR3aa: CASSVISGEQYF

d_gene: NA
abundance: many
j_gene: TRBJ1-1
v_gene: TRBV18
CDR3nt: TGTGCCAGCTCACTACAGGGTGGGGTCTCGGCTTTCTTT
CDR3aa: CASSLQGGVSAFF

d_gene: NA
abundance: many
j_gene: TRBJ2-3
v_gene: TRBV6-2/TRBV6-3
CDR3nt: TGTGCCAGCAGTCGGACTATTTATACGCAGTATTTT
CDR3aa: CASSRTIYTQYF

d_gene: NA
abundance: NA
j_gene: TRBJ2-7
v_gene: TRBV7-2
CDR3nt: TGTGCCAGCAGCCCCGCCTACGAGCAGTACTTC
CDR3aa: CASSPAYEQYF

d_gene: NA
abundance: few
j_gene: TRBJ1-5
v_gene: TRBV27
CDR3nt: TGTGCCAGCAGCTTTGGAGGGTACGGGGATCAGCCCCAGCATTTT
CDR3aa: CASSFGGYGDQPQHF

d_gene: NA
abundance: NA
j_gene: TRBJ1-1
v_gene: TRBV29-1
CDR3nt: TGCAGCGTTGAAGCAGGGAACGACGGTGAAGCTTTCTTT
CDR3aa: CSVEAGNDGEAFF

d_gene: TRBD1
abundance: many
j_gene: TRBJ2-7
v_gene: TRBV4-1
CDR3nt: TGCGCCAGCAGCCAAGAGGACAGGGGGTCCTACGAGCAGTACTTC
CDR3aa: CASSQEDRGSYEQYF

d_gene: TRBD1
abundance: NA
j_gene: TRBJ2-3
v_gene: TRBV25-1
CDR3nt: TGTGCCAGCTCCCAACAGGGGACGGGCACAGATACGCAGTATTTT
CDR3aa: CASSQQGTGTDTQYF

d_gene: NA
abundance: many
j_gene: TRBJ1-1
v_gene: TRBV7-2
CDR3nt: TGTGCCAGCAGCTTGTCGACAGGCACTGAAGCTTTCTTT
CDR3aa: CASSLSTGTEAFF

d_gene: TRBD1
abundance: few
j_gene: TRBJ2-2
v_gene: TRBV13
CDR3nt: TGTGCCAGCAGGTGGAACAGGGGGCAGGGCACCGGGGAGCTGTTTTTT
CDR3aa: CASRWNRGQGTGELFF

d_gene: TRBD1
abundance: many
j_gene: TRBJ2-1
v_gene: TRBV7-3
CDR3nt: TGTGCCAGCAGCTTGACAGGGAATGAAGAGCAGTTCTTC
CDR3aa: CASSLTGNEEQFF

d_gene: TRBD2
abundance: many
j_gene: TRBJ2-2
v_gene: TRBV27
CDR3nt: TGTGCCAGCAGCCGTGGTCAACTAGCGGGAGGCGGGGAGCTGTTTTTT
CDR3aa: CASSRGQLAGGGELFF

d_gene: TRBD1
abundance: many
j_gene: TRBJ2-5
v_gene: TRBV4-1
CDR3nt: TGCGCCAGCAGCCGGGACAGGGGGCCAGAGACCCAGTACTTC
CDR3aa: CASSRDRGPETQYF

d_gene: NA
abundance: many
j_gene: TRBJ2-7
v_gene: TRBV7-9
CDR3nt: TGTGCCAGCAGCCCCCCGGGGGGCCTAGCGGTGGGAGAGCAGTACTTC
CDR3aa: CASSPPGGLAVGEQYF

d_gene: NA
abundance: NA
j_gene: TRBJ2-2
v_gene: TRBV6-5
CDR3nt: TGTGCCAGCACCTACTCGGCTCCACCGCTCACCGGGGAGCTGTTTTTT
CDR3aa: CASTYSAPPLTGELFF

d_gene: NA
abundance: many
j_gene: TRBJ2-7
v_gene: TRBV6-1
CDR3nt: TGTGCCAGCAGTGGACAGGCGGATAGCTACGAGCAGTACTTC
CDR3aa: CASSGQADSYEQYF

d_gene: NA
abundance: many
j_gene: TRBJ1-1
v_gene: TRBV7-9
CDR3nt: TGTGCCAGCAGCTTAGCGGCTTCGAACACTGAAGCTTTCTTT
CDR3aa: CASSLAASNTEAFF

d_gene: TRBD2
abundance: NA
j_gene: TRBJ2-7
v_gene: TRBV9
CDR3nt: TGTGCCAGCAGCCCCGGCCTTTGGACTAGCGGGAGGCCTCCCTACGAGCAGTACTTC
CDR3aa: CASSPGLWTSGRPPYEQYF

d_gene: NA
abundance: few
j_gene: TRBJ1-2
v_gene: TRBV6-5
CDR3nt: TGTGCCAGCAGCCCCCAGGGAGGGGAAAACTATGGCTACACCTTC
CDR3aa: CASSPQGGENYGYTF

d_gene: TRBD2
abundance: many
j_gene: TRBJ2-3
v_gene: TRBV19
CDR3nt: TGTGCCAGTACCCCTCCCCTAGCGGGAGGTGTAGATACGCAGTATTTT
CDR3aa: CASTPPLAGGVDTQYF

d_gene: NA
abundance: many
j_gene: TRBJ2-3
v_gene: TRBV6-5
CDR3nt: TGTGCCAGCAGTTACTCGTCAGTTCTCTCCACAGATACGCAGTATTTT
CDR3aa: CASSYSSVLSTDTQYF

d_gene: NA
abundance: many
j_gene: TRBJ2-7
v_gene: TRBV7-9
CDR3nt: TGTGCCAGCAGCTCCCGACAGCGAGCTAACTTC
CDR3aa: CASSSRQRANF

d_gene: TRBD1
abundance: many
j_gene: TRBJ1-2
v_gene: TRBV27
CDR3nt: TGTGCCAGCACACCCACGGGGGACAGGGGCCATGGCTACACCTTC
CDR3aa: CASTPTGDRGHGYTF

d_gene: NA
abundance: NA
j_gene: TRBJ2-2
v_gene: TRBV4-3
CDR3nt: TGCGCCAGCAGCCAAGGGACAATGAACACCGGGGAGCTGTTTTTT
CDR3aa: CASSQGTMNTGELFF

d_gene: TRBD1
abundance: NA
j_gene: TRBJ1-2
v_gene: TRBV27
CDR3nt: TGTGCCAGCAGCTCACCGGACAGGTCGGATGGCTACACCTTC
CDR3aa: CASSSPDRSDGYTF

d_gene: NA
abundance: NA
j_gene: TRBJ2-5
v_gene: TRBV15
CDR3nt: TGTGCCACCAGCAGAGGTTCCGGACAGCAAGAGACCCAGTACTTC
CDR3aa: CATSRGSGQQETQYF

d_gene: TRBD2
abundance: many
j_gene: TRBJ2-1
v_gene: TRBV28
CDR3nt: TGTGCCAGCAGTCTGTACCTTAGCGGGAATGAGCAGTTCTTC
CDR3aa: CASSLYLSGNEQFF

d_gene: NA
abundance: many
j_gene: TRBJ2-4
v_gene: TRBV18
CDR3nt: TGTGCCAGCCGAGAACTCCAGGGACTTAACATTCAGTACTTC
CDR3aa: CASRELQGLNIQYF

d_gene: NA
abundance: many
j_gene: TRBJ1-2
v_gene: TRBV19
CDR3nt: TGTGCCAGTAGTATATCGACAGCGCGAAACTATGGCTACACCTTC
CDR3aa: CASSISTARNYGYTF

d_gene: NA
abundance: many
j_gene: TRBJ2-5
v_gene: TRBV15
CDR3nt: TGTGCCACCAGCAGTGGAGGGACAGTCCAAGAGACCCAGTACTTC
CDR3aa: CATSSGGTVQETQYF

d_gene: NA
abundance: many
j_gene: TRBJ2-1
v_gene: TRBV6-5
CDR3nt: TGTGCCAGCAGTTCAGGGGGAGGCTACAATGAGCAGTTCTTC
CDR3aa: CASSSGGGYNEQFF

d_gene: NA
abundance: many
j_gene: TRBJ1-3
v_gene: TRBV5-4
CDR3nt: TGTGCCAGCAGCTTTCAAGGCAGGGGAGGAAACACCATATATTTT
CDR3aa: CASSFQGRGGNTIYF

d_gene: NA
abundance: many
j_gene: TRBJ1-1
v_gene: TRBV5-1
CDR3nt: TGCGCCAGCAGCTTGTGGCGGGAGGGCGCTGAAGCTTTCTTT
CDR3aa: CASSLWREGAEAFF

d_gene: NA
abundance: few
j_gene: TRBJ2-5
v_gene: TRBV19
CDR3nt: TGTGCCACCGTGACCCCGCCGGGGACCCAGTACTTC
CDR3aa: CATVTPPGTQYF

d_gene: NA
abundance: many
j_gene: TRBJ1-4
v_gene: TRBV7-2
CDR3nt: TGTGCCAGCAGCCCTAGGCAGGGTCGAGAAAAACTGTTTTTT
CDR3aa: CASSPRQGREKLFF

d_gene: TRBD2
abundance: NA
j_gene: TRBJ2-7
v_gene: TRBV30
CDR3nt: TGTGCCTGGGGACGCCACCTAGCGGGAGGGCCCTACGAGCAGTACTTC
CDR3aa: CAWGRHLAGGPYEQYF

d_gene: TRBD1
abundance: few
j_gene: TRBJ1-2
v_gene: TRBV30
CDR3nt: TGTGCCTGGAGCCTAACCGGGACAGCATTAGGCTACACCTTC
CDR3aa: CAWSLTGTALGYTF

d_gene: TRBD1
abundance: many
j_gene: TRBJ1-1
v_gene: TRBV11-2
CDR3nt: TGTGCCAGCAGTTTTATTGGGACAGGGTCCACTGAAGCTTTCTTT
CDR3aa: CASSFIGTGSTEAFF